A single sample is the source of the 23 T cell receptor beta chains below, sequenced in a study of OX40 agonist ivuxolimab in advanced cancers. The method was immunoSEQ multiplex PCR; TCRdb's version includes in-frame clones alone and lacks a portion of them. The sample shows around 70,000 clones, almost 85% of them seen only once. The material was CD4+ or CD8+ T cells sorted from blood, obtained in a trial of the OX40 agonist ivuxolimab. All receptors derive from an adult with an advanced solid tumor such as melanoma, head and neck, liver or kidney cancer.

The chain uses TRBV19 and TRBJ2-3, with TRBD2 matching 9 bases. The CDR3 extends over 16 amino acids. Unmatched junction bases numbered 7, after V lost 5 bases and J lost 1 base. Germline V CDR1 and CDR2: LNHDA, SQIVND (reference sequence). The CDR3 DNA reads as TGTGCCAGTAGTTTCCCCGCTAGCGGGGGCACAGATACGCAGTATTTT. It specifies CASSFPASGGTDTQYF.

The CDR3 DNA is TGTGCCAGCAGTTACTCGAAGGAGTGGCGGGAGTCAAACAATGAGCAGTTCTTC. Amino acid sequence: CASSYSKEWRESNNEQFF. The chain uses TRBV6-7 and TRBJ2-1; TRBD2 aligns across 7 bases. TRBV6-7 is sorted into the ORF group, with uncertain function. The CDR3 totals 18 residues. V shed 0 bases and J 5 bases; nucleotides not matched to a gene: 13.

This chain connects TRBV29-1 to TRBJ2-5; 7 bases fit TRBD1. CDR1 SQVTM and CDR2 ANQGSEA come from the germline V gene. The CDR3 is made up of 14 amino acids. The V segment lost 5 bases and the J segment 0 bases; nucleotides outside the gene matches: 6. CDR3 loop: CSVMGQLYQETQYF. CDR3 in DNA: TGCAGCGTTATGGGACAGCTGTACCAAGAGACCCAGTACTTC.

The rearrangement uses TRBV7-9 and TRBJ2-5; D is perhaps TRBD2 (7 bases). The CDR3 sequence is 17 residues long. V dropped 4 bases and J dropped 5 bases, with 23 bases sitting between them. Germline V gene sequence: CDR1 SEHNR, CDR2 FQNEAQ (reference sequence). The CDR3 DNA follows: TGTGCCAGCAGCTCCACCATAATGGGGGGGGCTGTGGAGACCCAGTACTTC. It specifies CASSSTIMGGAVETQYF.

The chain recombines TRBV28 with TRBJ2-5; 10 nucleotides agree with TRBD2. The CDR3 has 15 residues. With 4 bases clipped from V and 4 bases from J, the junction kept 6 bases outside the gene matches. Germline V gives CDR1 MDHEN, CDR2 SYDVKM. CDR3 protein: CASSSLLAGRETQYF. For the CDR3, the DNA is TGTGCCAGCAGTTCCTTACTAGCGGGGAGAGAGACCCAGTACTTC.

V and J are TRBV10-3 and TRBJ2-1; D is unresolved. This CDR3 comprises 14 residues. Germline-derived CDR1 and CDR2 are ENHRY and SYGVKD. The V gene lost 6 bases and the J gene lost 4 bases, with 13 bases spanning the gap. As DNA, the CDR3 is TGTGCCATCAGCCCCCGACTGGGATACAATGAGCAGTTCTTC. Its protein product is CAISPRLGYNEQFF.

This clone was seen only once. The DNA for the CDR3 is TGTGCCAGCAGCTTGGCCGGCTACTCCTACGAGCAGTACTTC. Its translation: CASSLAGYSYEQYF. This chain uses TRBV5-6 with TRBJ2-7; D gene uncertain. The germline gives CDR1 SGHDT, CDR2 YYEEEE. The CDR3 has 14 residues. V shed 0 bases and J shed 0 bases, with 7 bases lying between them.

The J gene is TRBJ2-2, the V gene TRBV19; 8 bases are a match to TRBD1. The CDR3 is 15 residues long. CDR1 and CDR2 from the germline V gene are LNHDA and SQIVND (reference sequence). Unmatched junction bases numbered 11, after V lost 10 bases and J lost 4 bases. CDR3 in amino acids: CATLRTGSRTGELFF. The CDR3 region has the DNA TGTGCCACCCTTAGGACAGGGAGCCGCACCGGGGAGCTGTTTTTT. Drawing the rest from reference TRBV19 and TRBJ2-2, the complete variable domain is DGGITQSPKYLFRKEGQNVTLSCEQNLNHDAMYWYRQDPGQGLRLIYYSQIVNDFQKGDIAEGYSVSREKKESFPLTVTSAQKNPTAFYLCATLRTGSRTGELFFGEGSRLTVL.

This clone has only a few counts. The chain employs TRBV5-4 and TRBJ1-2; 11 bases align to TRBD1. The V gene end was trimmed by 0 bases and the J gene end by 0 bases; junction bases not matched to a gene: 10. CDR3 size: 19 residues. CDR1 and CDR2 (germline): SGHNT, YYREEE (reference sequence). In nucleotides, the CDR3 is TGTGCCAGCAGCTTGGGAGGGACAGGGGGTGTTCGAGCTAACTATGGCTACACCTTC. This gives the protein CASSLGGTGGVRANYGYTF. The full variable domain, with the rest looked up from reference TRBV5-4 and TRBJ1-2, is ETGVTQSPTHLIKTRGQQVTLRCSSQSGHNTVSWYQQALGQGPQFIFQYYREEENGRGNFPPRFSGLQFPNYSSELNVNALELDDSALYLCASSLGGTGGVRANYGYTFGSGTRLTVV.

V usage is TRBV6-5 and J usage is TRBJ2-3; 11 positions agree with TRBD2. Germline V lookup: CDR1 MNHEY, CDR2 SVGAGI. CDR3 length: 14 amino acids. J was trimmed by 5 bases and V by 6 bases; bases with no gene match: 4. The CDR3 bases are TGTGCCAGCAGCCGACTAGCGGGAAGAGATACGCAGTATTTT. It encodes CASSRLAGRDTQYF.

The chain couples TRBV28 to TRBJ1-2; D uncertain. This CDR3 has 12 amino acids. CDR1 and CDR2 from the germline V gene are MDHEN and SYDVKM. V lost 5 bases to trimming and J lost 6 bases, with 10 bases between them. CDR3 in DNA: TGTGCCAGCAGTCCTCTTGGAGATGGCTACACCTTC. Protein sequence: CASSPLGDGYTF.

The chain is built from TRBV28 and TRBJ1-1; D is unclear. The CDR3 consists of 12 residues. Germline V lookup: CDR1 MDHEN, CDR2 SYDVKM. Trimming shortened V by 3 bases and J by 3 bases, and 5 bases separated the two germline ends. The CDR3 is CASSLMDTEAFF. The CDR3, as DNA: TGTGCCAGCAGTTTGATGGACACTGAAGCTTTCTTT.

The CDR3 reads CASSLERGEGTQYF. CDR3 nucleotide sequence: TGTGCCAGCAGCTTAGAACGGGGGGAGGGGACCCAGTACTTC. The J gene is TRBJ2-5, the V gene TRBV7-2, with 7 bases fitting TRBD2. The CDR3 runs 14 residues. Germline V CDR1 and CDR2: SGHTA, FQGNSA. V gave up 1 base and J gave up 7 bases; unmatched junction bases: 6.

This clone was counted only a few times. The V and J genes are TRBV6-1 and TRBJ1-1; D not resolved. Germline CDR1 MNHNS, CDR2 SASEGT. V was trimmed by 6 bases and J by 1 base, leaving 9 bases between them. This CDR3 has 13 residues. The CDR3 DNA sequence: TGTGCCAGCAGCAAAGACGGGAACACTGAAGCTTTCTTT. Translation gives CASSKDGNTEAFF.

This chain connects TRBV19 to TRBJ1-1; tentative D call: TRBD1 (6 bases). Trimming stripped 5 bases from V and 3 bases from J, with 16 bases between. The CDR3 covers 15 residues. Germline assignment: CDR1 LNHDA and CDR2 SQIVND (reference sequence). The CDR3 DNA is TGTGCCAGTAGTGGGGAGGACAGCTGGTACACTGAAGCTTTCTTT. Its translation is CASSGEDSWYTEAFF.

V is TRBV9 and J is TRBJ2-5; perhaps TRBD2 as D (5 bases). The J call could be wrong; TRBJ2-7 is a better fit for the DNA end. This CDR3 region has 14 residues. CDR1 SGDLS and CDR2 YYNGEE come from the germline V gene. The CDR3 DNA is TGTGCCAGCAGCGTAGGGATGGGCGGGTACGAGCAGTACTTC. Encoded protein: CASSVGMGGYEQYF.

The CDR3 coding sequence is TGTGCCAGCAGCCAAGGCTCTGGACAGGGTGGAGAGACCCAGTACTTC. As protein: CASSQGSGQGGETQYF. The rearrangement joins TRBV4-2 to TRBJ2-5, with TRBD1 matching over 8 bases. Germline values: CDR1 LGHNA, CDR2 YNFKEQ. CDR3 length equals 16 residues. Unmatched junction bases numbered 8, after V lost 1 base and J lost 4 bases.

The chain is built from TRBV10-3 and TRBJ1-2; 7 nucleotides agree with TRBD1. V trimming: 0 bases; J trimming: 7 bases; junction bases outside the gene matches: 14. The germline gives CDR1 ENHRY, CDR2 SYGVKD. This CDR3 spans 17 amino acids. This CDR3 reads CAISESTGRDSRGGYTF. The CDR3 bases are TGTGCCATCAGTGAGTCGACGGGGCGGGACAGCCGGGGTGGCTACACCTTC.

The chain has TRBV5-1 and TRBJ2-5, with 8 positions matching TRBD2. The germline V gene encodes CDR1 SGHRS and CDR2 YFSETQ. The CDR3 totals 15 residues. V shed 8 bases, J shed 1 base, and the junction held 10 bases outside the gene matches. The CDR3 DNA follows: TGCGCCAGTAGTGGCACGGGGGGGACCCAAGAGACCCAGTACTTC. It is translated as CASSGTGGTQETQYF.

The chain joins TRBV7-2 to TRBJ2-2, with 11 positions matching TRBD2. Unmatched junction bases numbered 8, after V lost 6 bases and J lost 2 bases. Germline-derived CDR1 and CDR2 are SGHTA and FQGNSA. The length of the CDR3 is 17 residues. The CDR3 nucleotides read TGTGCCAGCAGAAGGACTAGCGGGTCGGGAAACACCGGGGAGCTGTTTTTT. Amino acid sequence: CASRRTSGSGNTGELFF.

The chain combines TRBV7-2 with TRBJ2-7, with 9 bases aligning to TRBD1. Trimming cost V 4 bases and J 3 bases; bases outside gene matches: 7. The CDR3 has 15 residues. Germline CDR1 and CDR2: SGHTA and FQGNSA. The CDR3 region is CASSSGQGKFYEQYF. The DNA for the CDR3 is TGTGCCAGCAGCTCGGGACAGGGAAAATTCTACGAGCAGTACTTC.

The chain uses TRBV7-9 and TRBJ2-7; D gene ambiguous. The CDR3 has 13 residues. Germline V gene sequence: CDR1 SEHNR, CDR2 FQNEAQ (reference sequence). The V end lost 8 bases, the J end lost 4 bases, and 15 bases lay between the germline ends. CDR3 sequence reads: CASAPGPPYEQYF. The CDR3 nucleotides are TGTGCCAGCGCACCGGGCCCCCCTTACGAGCAGTACTTC. The variable domain in full, completed from reference TRBV7-9 and TRBJ2-7, reads DTGVSQNPRHKITKRGQNVTFRCDPISEHNRLYWYRQTLGQGPEFLTYFQNEAQLEKSRLLSDRFSAERPKGSFSTLEIQRTEQGDSAMYLCASAPGPPYEQYFGPGTRLTVT.

J is TRBJ1-2 and V is TRBV19; unclear D gene. Germline V gene sequence: CDR1 LNHDA, CDR2 SQIVND (reference sequence). V lost 5 bases and J lost 2, with 15 bases in between. CDR3 length equals 15 residues. CDR3 sequence: CASSPYTRPNYGYTF. The CDR3 DNA sequence: TGTGCCAGTAGTCCCTACACAAGACCCAACTATGGCTACACCTTC.